This TCR beta chain was identified during a study of shared clonotypes between healthy human individuals (dated by TCRdb to 2018 to 2021). In terms of the full investigation: The cohort included three men and a couple of women between 18 and 49 years of age. To increase sequencing depth and limit assay-specific biases, TCR repertoire library preparation and sequencing were carried out by different laboratories using diverse techniques. Between about 0.9 and 10 billion PBMCs per donor were obtained by leukapheresis. To estimate repertoire size and how much clonotypes are shared between individuals, the study performed deep sequencing of blood TCR repertoires from a few healthy adults. Per donor, three plates each were used for CD4 naive and CD4 memory, two for CD8 naive, and one for CD8 memory.

General study outcomes and caveats: Pairwise subsampling led to the expectation that sequencing depth would affect the degree of clonotype sharing among donors. Because the study included a small number of donors, the genetic and exposure-history diversity represented was limited. Higher generation probabilities were observed for clonotypes shared by all four sorted-subset donors than for non-shared clonotypes. Larger estimated clonotype richness was generally found for naive subsets than for memory subsets. Rarefaction of sorted-subset datasets indicated incomplete sequencing despite the large sequencing depth. Only blood was sampled, and tissue TCR repertoires likely differ from those in blood. When a handful of donors were compared, the shared fraction of clonotypes was about 5.2% for naive CD4, more than 3% for naive CD8, roughly 2.3% for memory CD4, and roughly 0.43% for memory CD8.

The CDR3 goes from the cysteine to the phenylalanine over 11 residues. Just CDR3 DNA is preserved here, 33 bases in frame from base 1. CDR1 GTSNPN and CDR2 SVGIG are derived from the germline V gene (reference sequence). The junction shows trimming of 2 bases on V and 5 bases on J, plus 3 bases between the germline ends. About this clone itself: Which antigen it targets is not known. No quality values exist for individual bases; no much larger clone is one base distant.

Healthy HIV-negative adults with no recently reported acute infections or vaccinations were included as donors. Every donor was a Caucasian adult living in Nashville, Tennessee, USA. Magnetic negative selection was used to enrich CD4+ T cells, after which naive cells were positively selected on CD45RA and the negative fraction became the memory subset. After blood collection by leukapheresis, PBMCs were isolated using Ficoll-Histopaque density gradient centrifugation and then cryopreserved in the vapor phase of liquid nitrogen. Analytical flow cytometry was used to check the purity and quantity of each magnetically sorted T cell population. Each sorted fraction had its genomic DNA isolated and then quantified by UV absorbance on a Nanodrop 2000c. Using the deep immunoSEQ assay, TCR CDR3 regions were amplified from genomic DNA by multiplex PCR. For each cell subset, the extracted genomic DNA was distributed evenly across all wells of several immunoSEQ 96-well plates, and each plate served as one replicate. For sorted subsets, roughly 0.2 ug genomic DNA, equal to about 30,000 T cell genomes, was loaded into each replicate PCR. Purified libraries were quantified with a Qubit 3.0 fluorometer, sized on a Bioanalyzer 2100, and re-quantified with the KAPA Library Quantification kit. Every immunoSEQ 96-well plate was sequenced on a dedicated single-read 150-cycle Illumina NextSeq 550 flow cell. In the original analysis: Because only junctional sequences without quality scores were contained in the immunoSEQ output, filtering matching that applied to full-length reads could not be performed. Sequences were annotated with PyIR, a Python wrapper for IgBLAST v1.9, and V/J genes and CDR3 were assigned using IMGT germline references. Any read was removed if the V/J assignment was weak (E-value above 1e-6), the CDR3 was missing, or the read contained stop codons, out-of-frame junctions, or ambiguous translated residues. V3J clonotypes were defined as sequences sharing the same inferred V gene, J gene, and CDR3 amino acid sequence. To compute the percentage overlap between repertoires, the number of shared unique clonotypes was divided by the size of the smaller repertoire. Richness of each repertoire was evaluated using RTK rarefaction, the Chao1 estimator, and Recon v2.1 estimates of unobserved clonotypes. OLGA was used to compute generation probabilities for all TCRbeta clonotypes that the gDNA method yielded from four donors. TCRdb limited this immuneACCESS table to in-frame rearrangements with V and J called. A share of clones is missing; checked studies link under half to unresolved V genes, and the rest is unexplained. The V and J calls and clone size are taken from that table; D and trimming were inferred from the DNA. This sample comprises some 1 million clones, about 75% of them detected only once. 1.4% of the sample is in the top ten clones.

This sequence originates from a man between 18 and 29 years old in good health. Material for sequencing was memory CD4+ T cells sorted from blood. The cell subset or site label of this sample denotes: CD45RA-negative fraction. Rearrangement joined TRBV30 to TRBJ2-2, with no reliable assignment of the D segment. The DNA sequence is given as TGTGCCTGGAGTAAAACCGGGGAGCTGTTTTTT. The translation is CAWSKTGELFF.